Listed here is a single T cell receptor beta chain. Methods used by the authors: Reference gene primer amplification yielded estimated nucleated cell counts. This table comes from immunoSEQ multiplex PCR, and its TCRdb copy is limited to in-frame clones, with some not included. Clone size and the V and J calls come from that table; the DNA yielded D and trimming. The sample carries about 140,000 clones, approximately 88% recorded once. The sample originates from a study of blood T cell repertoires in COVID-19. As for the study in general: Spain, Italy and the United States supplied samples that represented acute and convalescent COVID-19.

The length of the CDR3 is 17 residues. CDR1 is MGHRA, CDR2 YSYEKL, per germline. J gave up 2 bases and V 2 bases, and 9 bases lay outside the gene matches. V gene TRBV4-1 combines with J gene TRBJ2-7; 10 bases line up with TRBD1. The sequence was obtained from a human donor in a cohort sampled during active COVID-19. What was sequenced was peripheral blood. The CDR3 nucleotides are TGCGCCAGCAGCCAACAGACTCGGACAGGGGGAACCTACGAGCAGTACTTC. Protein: CASSQQTRTGGTYEQYF.